What follows are 14 T cell receptor beta chains derived from one specimen sequenced in a study of a mutant IDH1 vaccine in newly diagnosed glioma. Stated time point: baseline, week 1 (first vaccination visit). Indicated treatment: pre-vaccination baseline after standard-of-care therapy. The table came from immunoSEQ multiplex PCR; TCRdb's copy has only in-frame clones and leaves some out. The sample carries about 21,000 clones, about 85% recorded once. The sample here was PBMCs, taken from a glioma patient treated with radiotherapy, temozolomide or both. The receptor source for this set is a man aged 40-49 years with glioma.

This sequence joins TRBV19 and TRBJ1-5; D unclear. Trimming pared 4 bases from V and 5 bases from J, leaving 12 bases between. Germline V gene sequence: CDR1 LNHDA, CDR2 SQIVND (reference sequence). This CDR3 has 14 amino acids. For the CDR3, the DNA is TGTGCCAGTAGTACCCGCCTATGGGATCAGCCCCAGCATTTT. Translating it yields CASSTRLWDQPQHF.

This clone was seen more than once but under ten times. CDR3: CATSRERGGTDTQYF. CDR3 DNA sequence: TGTGCCACCAGCAGAGAGCGGGGGGGCACAGATACGCAGTATTTT. The rearrangement uses TRBV15 and TRBJ2-3; TRBD2 matches 8 bases. J was trimmed by 1 base and V by 0 bases; bases with no gene match: 0. Germline CDR1 is LNHNV and CDR2 is YYDKDF (reference sequence). The CDR3 consists of 15 residues.

This chain joins TRBV15 and TRBJ1-2; the D is unclear. The CDR3 is 13 amino acids. Trimming shortened V by 0 bases and J by 8 bases, and 10 bases separated the two germline ends. The germline V gene has CDR1 LNHNV and CDR2 YYDKDF (reference sequence). The CDR3 here is CATSREGFDGYTF. CDR3 DNA: TGTGCCACCAGCAGAGAAGGATTCGACGGCTACACCTTC. The full variable domain, completed using reference TRBV15 and TRBJ1-2, is DAMVIQNPRYQVTQFGKPVTLSCSQTLNHNVMYWYQQKSSQAPKLLFHYYDKDFNNEADTPDNFQSRRPNTSFCFLDIRSPGLGDTAMYLCATSREGFDGYTFGSGTRLTVV.

This clone was observed a few times. V gene TRBV5-1 combines with J gene TRBJ1-1; 7 bases line up with TRBD1. Losses at the gene ends were 3 bases for V and 1 base for J; bases not matched to a gene: 3. The CDR3 has 14 amino acids. Germline CDR1 is SGHRS and CDR2 is YFSETQ. CDR3 bases: TGCGCCAGCAGCTATAGGGACAGGAACACTGAAGCTTTCTTT. It yields the protein CASSYRDRNTEAFF. The entire variable domain, with the rest obtained from reference TRBV5-1 and TRBJ1-1, is as follows: KAGVTQTPRYLIKTRGQQVTLSCSPISGHRSVSWYQQTPGQGLQFLFEYFSETQRNKGNFPGRFSGRQFSNSRSEMNVSTLELGDSALYLCASSYRDRNTEAFFGQGTRLTVV.

V is TRBV5-1 and J is TRBJ2-3, with D hard to call. V was cut by 2 bases and J by 2 bases, with 9 bases left in between. Germline lookup yields CDR1 SGHRS and CDR2 YFSETQ. The CDR3 is made up of 14 amino acids. The CDR3 DNA sequence: TGCGCCAGCAGCTTTATCGGTCACACAGATACGCAGTATTTT. It yields the protein CASSFIGHTDTQYF.

The chain uses TRBV4-2 and TRBJ1-1, with D unresolved. V was cut by 0 bases and J by 6 bases, with 14 bases left in between. This CDR3 contains 15 residues. Germline V gene sequence: CDR1 LGHNA, CDR2 YNFKEQ. Here the CDR3 reads CASSQEIGFGAEAFF. The CDR3 DNA is TGTGCCAGCAGCCAAGAAATCGGATTCGGGGCTGAAGCTTTCTTT.

The chain couples TRBV5-6 to TRBJ1-5; D is possibly TRBD1 (5 bases). Trimming took 0 bases from V and 2 from J, leaving 12 bases between them. Per the germline V gene, CDR1 is SGHDT and CDR2 is YYEEEE. This CDR3 contains 16 residues. The CDR3 region is CASSLAGPGGNQPQHF. For the CDR3, the DNA is TGTGCCAGCAGCTTGGCGGGGCCTGGGGGCAATCAGCCCCAGCATTTT.

This clone has only a few counts. The chain joins TRBV19 to TRBJ1-2, with D tentatively TRBD1 (5 bases). Trimming removed 3 bases at V and 4 bases at J, with 12 bases between. The CDR3 has 14 residues. The germline CDR1 and CDR2 sequences are LNHDA and SQIVND (reference sequence). The CDR3 loop reads CASSINPGTYGYTF. CDR3 sequence (DNA): TGTGCCAGTAGTATCAATCCAGGGACCTATGGCTACACCTTC.

V and J are TRBV29-1 and TRBJ1-1, with a possible D match to TRBD1 (6 bases). CDR1 SQVTM and CDR2 ANQGSEA come from the germline V gene. The CDR3 runs to 10 residues. V lost 7 bases and J lost 8, with 11 bases in between. The CDR3, as DNA: TGCAGCGGCGGGGGGCCCGAAGCTTTCTTT. Its protein is CSGGGPEAFF. Complete variable domain (other parts from reference TRBV29-1 and TRBJ1-1): SAVISQKPSRDICQRGTSLTIQCQVDSQVTMMFWYRQQPGQSLTLIATANQGSEATYESGFVIDKFPISRPNLTFSTLTVSNMSPEDSSIYLCSGGGPEAFFGQGTRLTVV.

This chain connects TRBV19 to TRBJ1-5; TRBD1 matches 9 bases. The CDR3 length is 13 residues. After removal of 10 bases from V and 7 bases from J, the junction contained 8 bases not matched to a gene. Per the germline V gene, CDR1 is LNHDA and CDR2 is SQIVND (reference sequence). The CDR3 reads CATGQGRSQPQHF. DNA for the CDR3: TGTGCCACAGGACAGGGGAGATCACAGCCCCAGCATTTT.

This chain joins TRBV29-1 and TRBJ1-3, with 7 nucleotides matching TRBD1. The germline V gene has CDR1 SQVTM and CDR2 ANQGSEA. This CDR3 contains 14 residues. Unmatched junction bases numbered 6, after V lost 4 bases and J lost 3 bases. The CDR3 reads CSVAGQGGGNTIYF. CDR3 DNA sequence: TGCAGCGTTGCGGGGCAGGGGGGTGGAAACACCATATATTTT.

The chain joins TRBV7-9 to TRBJ2-2; 9 bases fit TRBD1. Trimming at V came to 5 bases and at J to 5 bases, leaving 6 bases not matched to a gene. There are 15 residues in the CDR3. Per germline, CDR1 SEHNR and CDR2 FQNEAQ (reference sequence). CDR3 protein: CASSTAGQGTGELFF. The DNA of the CDR3 is TGTGCCAGCAGCACCGCGGGACAGGGAACCGGGGAGCTGTTTTTT.

This clone turned up a few times. The chain joins TRBV14 to TRBJ1-4; 8 positions match TRBD1. Germline CDR1 is SGHDN and CDR2 is FVKESK. V was clipped by 1 base and J by 6 bases; unmatched bases: 7. The CDR3 has 16 amino acids. Written as DNA, the CDR3 is TGTGCCAGCAGCCAAGGGGCAGGGGGCTATCATGAAAAACTGTTTTTT. Amino acid sequence: CASSQGAGGYHEKLFF.

The V call is TRBV7-2, the J call TRBJ1-1; D uncertain. From germline, CDR1 is SGHTA and CDR2 FQGNSA. The CDR3 covers 14 residues. V lost 1 base to trimming and J lost 4 bases, with 10 bases between them. The DNA of the CDR3 is TGTGCCAGCAGCTTAGAACTGGGGTCCACTGAAGCTTTCTTT. Translated: CASSLELGSTEAFF. The variable domain in full, with the rest retrieved from reference TRBV7-2 and TRBJ1-1, is GAGVSQSPSNKVTEKGKDVELRCDPISGHTALYWYRQSLGQGLEFLIYFQGNSAPDKSGLPSDRFSAERTGGSVSTLTIQRTQQEDSAVYLCASSLELGSTEAFFGQGTRLTVV.